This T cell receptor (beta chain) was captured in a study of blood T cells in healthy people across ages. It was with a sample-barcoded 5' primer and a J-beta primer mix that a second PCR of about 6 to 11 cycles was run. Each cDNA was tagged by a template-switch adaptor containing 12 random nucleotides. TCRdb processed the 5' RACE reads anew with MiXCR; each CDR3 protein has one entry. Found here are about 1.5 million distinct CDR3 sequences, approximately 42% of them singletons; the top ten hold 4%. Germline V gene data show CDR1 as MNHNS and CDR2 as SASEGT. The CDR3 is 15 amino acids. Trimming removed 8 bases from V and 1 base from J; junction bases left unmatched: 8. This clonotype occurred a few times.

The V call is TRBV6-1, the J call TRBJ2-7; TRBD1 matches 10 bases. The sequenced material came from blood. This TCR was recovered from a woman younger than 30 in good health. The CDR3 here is CASRGRQGASYEQYF. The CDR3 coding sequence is TGTGCCAGCCGAGGCAGACAGGGGGCTTCCTACGAGCAGTACTTC.